Listed below are T cell receptor beta chains from one sample, sequenced in a study of T cell responses to AZD1222 COVID-19 vaccine. TCRdb's table, derived via immunoSEQ multiplex PCR, lists solely in-frame clones and lacks some. Here the sample spans fewer than 120,000 clones, 70% to 90% being singletons. Material: peripheral blood, obtained on day 0 of AZD1222 vaccination. These receptors all stem from an adult in good health. The CDR3 runs from the conserved cysteine through the conserved F or W.

V	J	CDR3
TRBV3-1/TRBV3-2	TRBJ1-2	CASSLSGGGLPYGYTF
TRBV19	TRBJ2-3	CASSIEALAGRPDTQYF
TRBV24-1	TRBJ1-1	CATTGSEVHTEAFF
TRBV19	TRBJ2-1	CASSITPGLTRGEQFF
TRBV29-1	TRBJ1-3	CSGQGFSGNTIYF
TRBV7-9	TRBJ2-3	CASSLATSGSTDTQYF
TRBV3-1/TRBV3-2	TRBJ1-3	CASSQDTVSGNTIYF
TRBV19	TRBJ1-5	CASSGTTGRSNQPQHF
TRBV3-1/TRBV3-2	TRBJ2-1	CASSQDRDNEQFF
TRBV7-3	TRBJ1-1	CASSQGLDTEAFF
TRBV27	TRBJ1-2	CASPAPIGSYGYTF
TRBV28	TRBJ1-4	CASTGSYEKLFF
TRBV29-1	TRBJ1-5	CSAAGGTGSNQPQHF
TRBV11-2	TRBJ1-3	CASSWAGNTIYF
TRBV2	TRBJ2-7	CASKFFGAYYEQYF
TRBV6-6	TRBJ1-1	CASGTGDINTEAFF
TRBV4-1	TRBJ2-1	CASSQGPSGSRKQFF
TRBV2	TRBJ1-5	CASSLGQSSNQPQHF
TRBV27	TRBJ1-6	CASSLFGASSYNSPLHF
TRBV7-8	TRBJ1-2	CASSRLQGSTNYGYTF
TRBV9	TRBJ2-7	CASSAGLWGGEEQYF
TRBV28	TRBJ1-6	CASSLGVGRHNSPLHF
TRBV18	TRBJ1-6	CASSRADNSPLHF
TRBV29-1	TRBJ1-2	CSVTGDRATNYGYTF
TRBV19	TRBJ2-2	CASSGGQGDTGELFF
TRBV28	TRBJ1-6	CASQRTTSSYNSPLHF
TRBV7-2	TRBJ1-5	CASSRQGGNQPQHF
TRBV28	TRBJ1-6	CASSSSTGLNSPLHF
TRBV7-9	TRBJ2-5	CASSFEGPETQYF
TRBV7-9	TRBJ1-1	CASSPMTGDTEAFF
TRBV29-1	TRBJ1-2	CSVEGDNYGYTF
TRBV28	TRBJ2-1	CASSRLQLTGNEQFF
TRBV3-1/TRBV3-2	TRBJ2-5	CASSLLLETQYF
TRBV29-1	TRBJ1-5	CSVGGDQPQHF
TRBV5-8	TRBJ1-1	CASSLGTVRNTEAFF
TRBV28	TRBJ2-3	CASSSQSTDTQYF
TRBV19	TRBJ1-5	CASRLGPLGNQPQHF
TRBV5-1	TRBJ2-6	CASSQDRAGANVLTF
TRBV11-2	TRBJ1-4	CASSRGDRDEKLFF
TRBV28	TRBJ2-7	CAGSLFGQGAAYEQYF
TRBV7-2	TRBJ2-1	CASSLGAGVGSEQFF
TRBV4-2	TRBJ2-1	CASSQDPPSGGGTYNEQFF
TRBV2	TRBJ2-2	CASSFTGKAGELFF
TRBV7-2	TRBJ1-2	CASSLGQGAYGYTF
TRBV19	TRBJ2-7	CASKGTAASYEQYF
TRBV2	TRBJ2-3	CASTGTSGASGTDTQYF
TRBV12-3/TRBV12-4	TRBJ1-6	CASSQGHDSPLHF
TRBV11-2	TRBJ2-1	CASSPRTGGGYNEQFF
TRBV28	TRBJ2-7	CATKTAATYEQYF
TRBV29-1	TRBJ1-3	CSVEDRFGAGDTIYF
TRBV19	TRBJ2-5	CASSHRGETQYF
TRBV27	TRBJ1-5	CASSLSQGSNQPQHF
TRBV12-3/TRBV12-4	TRBJ1-1	CASSWAGNTEAFF
TRBV28	TRBJ1-1	CASSLWAGPTEAFF
TRBV29-1	TRBJ1-6	CSVRDSGNSPLHF
TRBV3-1/TRBV3-2	TRBJ2-1	CASRPGDRVYNEQFF
TRBV6-2/TRBV6-3	TRBJ2-4	CASSYSGRLDVHF
TRBV5-1	TRBJ2-2	CASQKTVSNTGELFF
TRBV3-1/TRBV3-2	TRBJ1-4	CASSFQHGGRANEKLFF